A single TCR beta chain is shown here with its context. Its antigen remains unidentified. A much bigger clone sits one base away, suggesting this may be a read error. Other DNA sequences of this sample code for an identical CDR3. V lost 0 bases to trimming and J lost 5 bases, with 10 bases between them. The CDR3 has 15 residues. Germline CDR1 and CDR2: MNHNS and SASEGT. The sample originates from a study of metastatic and nonmetastatic thyroid tumors. As for the study in general: Repertoires from malignant and benign thyroid patients were compared across blood and tumor or nodule tissue. General study findings and limits: The study reportedly found significantly higher TCR beta diversity in malignant thyroid tumors than benign nodules, in blood and tumor.

Every patient underwent thyroid surgery untreated. TCRdb re-clonotyped the PCR reads through MiXCR. The sample lists 24,000 or so clones, over 10% occurring once. The TCR sequence derives from a female donor with papillary thyroid cancer or a benign thyroid nodule (not recorded which). Some clones in this sample may be carry-over from other donors' samples. The source material was blood. The gene calls are TRBV6-1 and TRBJ1-4; D unresolved. Here the CDR3 reads CASSEADGSNEKLFF. In DNA, the CDR3 is TGTGCCAGCAGTGAAGCAGATGGGTCCAATGAAAAACTGTTTTTT.